This T cell receptor beta chain is drawn from a study of blood T cell repertoires in COVID-19. For the study at large: Sources were T cells, B-cell-depleted T cells, or PBMCs; the material itself was cDNA or gDNA.

This clone came up a few times. The method was immunoSEQ multiplex PCR; TCRdb's version includes in-frame clones alone and lacks a portion of them. This sample has 53,000 or so clones, with approximately 79% found just once. The clonotype comes from a man aged 60-69 years with acute or convalescent COVID-19. Sequenced sample: peripheral blood.

CDR3 bases: TGTGCCAGCAGCGTAGATAGCGGAAATTACAATGAGCAGTTCTTC. This sequence encodes CASSVDSGNYNEQFF. The V gene is TRBV9, the J gene TRBJ2-1, with a possible D match to TRBD2 (6 bases). This CDR3 is 15 amino acids long. Trimming pared 0 bases from V and 4 bases from J, leaving 11 bases between. Germline values: CDR1 SGDLS, CDR2 YYNGEE.